This T cell receptor (beta chain) appears in the sequencing data of a study of blood T cell repertoires in COVID-19. As for the study in general: Specimens from acute and convalescent COVID-19 originated in the United States, Italy and Spain. T cells, B-cell-depleted T cells, or PBMCs supplied cDNA or gDNA.

Original data processing: How many nucleated cells were present was estimated from reference gene primer amplification. Method: immunoSEQ multiplex PCR; TCRdb's copy keeps in-frame clones and lacks some. V and J calls plus clone size are reproduced from that table; the DNA served to infer D and trimming. Among around 270,000 clones listed, approximately 85% were seen once. This CDR3 region has 13 residues. V was clipped by 8 bases and J by 1 base; unmatched bases: 4. Per germline, CDR1 SQVTM and CDR2 ANQGSEA. While infection was still active, Seattle patients were enrolled and then followed longitudinally.

The V call is TRBV29-1, the J call TRBJ1-1, with TRBD1 identical over 10 bases. Sample: peripheral blood. The sequence was collected from a human donor with COVID-19, enrolled during active disease. The donor label of this sample is uncertain. The CDR3 DNA sequence: TGCAGCCTAAGGACAGGGGGGAACACTGAAGCTTTCTTT. Its translation: CSLRTGGNTEAFF.